What follows is one TCR beta chain and its context. Its antigen is undetermined. This entry belongs to a study of human T cells and chemical hapten exposure. The overall study: Weekly scalp doses of diphenylcyclopropenone were given to patients during the approximately 25-week study. Small discrepancies in pooled library volume mainly accounted for the varying TCR yields per sample. Study outcomes and limitations: Patch test score rose with PT1 expanded TCRs, significant at 8, 16, 32, not 4. Controls had significantly fewer large CDR3 similarity clusters than were formed by expanded TCRs.

Germline assignment: CDR1 MNHEY and CDR2 SVGAGI. With 7 bases removed from V and 10 bases from J, the gap between germline ends came to 16 bases. This CDR3 contains 12 residues. TCRdb re-called the RACE reads through MiXCR, storing one row per CDR3 protein. This sample carries around 300,000 distinct CDR3 sequences, almost 8% of them seen once, and the ten largest clones take 1.2%. The sample's time point: pre-sensitization, week 0. Described treatment: therapeutic diphenylcyclopropenone sensitization with weekly scalp DPC. This sequence joins TRBV6-5 and TRBJ1-2; perhaps TRBD1 as D (5 bases). This receptor was taken from a man younger than 35 with alopecia areata. Some clones in this sample may be carry-over from other donors' samples. The sample in question was whole blood, obtained in connection with sensitization to the hapten diphenylcyclopropenone (DPC). The CDR3 DNA follows: TGTGCCAGCAAAATCGACAGAGCCGACTACACCTTC. It translates to CASKIDRADYTF.